A single sample gave rise to the 28 T cell receptor beta chains below, sequenced in a study of graft-versus-host responses after intestinal transplantation. Some clones are missing from TCRdb's copy, which holds only in-frame ones; the method was immunoSEQ multiplex PCR. The table shows about 100,000 clones, with about 88% occurring only once. The antigens for these receptors are not known. This specimen was unstimulated CD4+ T cells sorted from spleen or lymph node cells, taken before transplant. These receptors all come from a human donor who was the organ donor for an intestinal transplant.

The chain combines TRBV2 with TRBJ1-2; TRBD1 is a possible D gene (6 bases). The CDR3 has 12 residues. V dropped 7 bases and J dropped 6 bases, with 12 bases sitting between them. Germline assignment: CDR1 SNHLY and CDR2 FYNNEI. CDR3 in DNA: TGTGCCAGCACCCACAGGGTGGATGGCTACACCTTC. Amino acids: CASTHRVDGYTF.

This clone was counted between two and nine times. This chain links TRBV28 with TRBJ1-2; D call uncertain. This CDR3 has 13 amino acids. Germline CDR1 reads MDHEN; CDR2 reads SYDVKM. With 1 base removed from V and 7 bases from J, the gap between germline ends came to 10 bases. The CDR3 here is CASSLSPRGGYTF. The CDR3 DNA reads TGTGCCAGCAGTTTATCACCACGGGGTGGCTACACCTTC.

This clone was seen a few times. The chain recombines TRBV5-1 with TRBJ1-1, with D perhaps matching TRBD1 (5 bases). Trimming removed 0 bases from V and 7 bases from J, with 16 bases in between. The CDR3 loop spans 15 amino acids. Germline V gene data show CDR1 as SGHRS and CDR2 as YFSETQ. The DNA for the CDR3 is TGCGCCAGCAGCTTGGACCCCACCAGGGCGGGTGAAGCTTTCTTT. As protein: CASSLDPTRAGEAFF.

This sequence joins TRBV28 and TRBJ2-2; 11 positions match TRBD1. This CDR3 spans 15 amino acids. After removal of 5 bases from V and 7 bases from J, the junction contained 6 bases not matched to a gene. Germline CDR1 is MDHEN and CDR2 is SYDVKM. CDR3 sequence: CASSDRTGGSGELFF. CDR3 nucleotides: TGTGCCAGCAGTGATAGGACAGGGGGCAGCGGGGAGCTGTTTTTT.

This chain joins TRBV5-4 and TRBJ1-4, with TRBD1 matching over 10 bases. The junction had 7 bases not matched to a gene; V was cut back by 1 base and J by 10 bases. The CDR3 contains 15 residues. From germline, CDR1 is SGHNT and CDR2 YYREEE (reference sequence). CDR3 sequence reads: CASSLMTGGYGKLFF. The CDR3 DNA reads TGTGCCAGCAGCTTGATGACAGGGGGCTATGGAAAACTGTTTTTT.

The genes are TRBV10-3 and TRBJ1-5, with D perhaps matching TRBD1 (6 bases). V lost 2 bases and J 5 bases, leaving 16 bases between the germline ends. Germline lookup yields CDR1 ENHRY and CDR2 SYGVKD. CDR3 length: 16 amino acids. CDR3 amino acids: CAISERILRGDQPQHF. The CDR3 DNA is TGTGCCATCAGTGAGCGGATCCTGAGGGGGGATCAGCCCCAGCATTTT.

The chain employs TRBV10-3 and TRBJ2-7, with 9 bases lining up with TRBD1. The J call is uncertain, as TRBJ2-1 better fits the DNA end. The CDR3 contains 15 residues. Germline V lookup: CDR1 ENHRY, CDR2 SYGVKD. The CDR3 region is CAISGPWTGEGEQFF. The CDR3 DNA is TGTGCCATCAGTGGGCCCTGGACAGGGGAAGGTGAGCAGTTCTTC.

The chain combines TRBV5-1 with TRBJ2-2; maybe TRBD1 (5 bases). The V gene's germline CDR1 is SGHRS and CDR2 YFSETQ. This CDR3 spans 18 amino acids. V gave up 0 bases and J gave up 7 bases, with 22 bases separating them. The CDR3 DNA reads as TGCGCCAGCAGCTTGGGAGCCCTGGGGCTCGGAACCTACGGGGAGCTGTTTTTT. This encodes CASSLGALGLGTYGELFF.

CDR3 DNA sequence: TGTGCCAGTAGTACTCCGAACCCGCTCACCGGGACGGAGACGTATGGCTACACCTTC. Translating gives CASSTPNPLTGTETYGYTF. The chain uses TRBV19 and TRBJ1-2; tentative D call: TRBD1 (5 bases). Per the germline V gene, CDR1 is LNHDA and CDR2 is SQIVND (reference sequence). V lost 4 bases to trimming and J lost 5 bases, with 29 bases between them. The CDR3 is made up of 19 amino acids.

J is TRBJ2-2 and V is TRBV7-2, with 8 nucleotides matching TRBD2. The CDR3 runs to 17 residues. Trimming at V came to 5 bases and at J to 0 bases, leaving 8 bases not matched to a gene. Germline V gene sequence: CDR1 SGHTA, CDR2 FQGNSA. The CDR3 is CASSQRAGGANTGELFF. CDR3 bases: TGTGCCAGCAGCCAGAGGGCGGGGGGCGCGAACACCGGGGAGCTGTTTTTT.

There are a few counts of this clone. The CDR3 spells CASSTHGQGTKQYF. The CDR3 DNA follows: TGTGCCAGTAGTACCCACGGACAGGGAACTAAGCAGTACTTC. The V gene is TRBV19, the J gene TRBJ2-7; 8 positions match TRBD1. The CDR3 covers 14 residues. V lost 4 bases, J lost 8 bases, and 10 bases stayed unmatched. Germline V CDR1 and CDR2: LNHDA, SQIVND (reference sequence).

V gene TRBV11-1 combines with J gene TRBJ2-1; TRBD1 agrees at 8 bases. This CDR3 contains 16 residues. V lost 3 bases and J lost 8; bases outside the gene matches: 12. The germline V gene has CDR1 SGHAT and CDR2 FQDESV (reference sequence). The CDR3 DNA reads TGTGCCAGCAGCTTGACAGGGGTTTATCGGCGTGATGAGCAGTTCTTC. This translates into CASSLTGVYRRDEQFF.

This clone occurred once. CDR3 protein: CASTGAGTGELFF. For the CDR3, the DNA is TGTGCCAGCACGGGGGCCGGGACCGGGGAGCTGTTTTTT. The chain uses TRBV11-3 and TRBJ2-2, with D possibly being TRBD1 or TRBD2 (6 bases each). CDR1 SGHNT and CDR2 YENEEA come from the germline V gene. The CDR3 extends over 13 amino acids. Trimming took 7 bases from V and 5 from J, leaving 11 bases between them.

The chain carries TRBV2 and TRBJ2-3, with 12 nucleotides matching TRBD2. CDR3 size: 20 residues. Per germline, CDR1 SNHLY and CDR2 FYNNEI. V gave up 2 bases and J gave up 2 bases; unmatched junction bases: 14. The CDR3 sequence is CASSESASGGASQFTDTQYF. As DNA, the CDR3 is TGTGCCAGCAGTGAATCGGCTAGCGGGGGGGCGTCCCAATTCACAGATACGCAGTATTTT.

The chain has TRBV5-1 and TRBJ1-1, with a possible D match to TRBD1 (6 bases). Trimming took off 4 bases at V and 1 base at J, with 11 bases between the two ends. The CDR3 has 14 residues. Germline assignment: CDR1 SGHRS and CDR2 YFSETQ. This chain's CDR3 is CASSPGETNTEAFF. CDR3 DNA sequence: TGCGCCAGCAGCCCAGGGGAGACGAACACTGAAGCTTTCTTT. Filled out from reference TRBV5-1 and TRBJ1-1, the complete variable domain reads KAGVTQTPRYLIKTRGQQVTLSCSPISGHRSVSWYQQTPGQGLQFLFEYFSETQRNKGNFPGRFSGRQFSNSRSEMNVSTLELGDSALYLCASSPGETNTEAFFGQGTRLTVV.

The V and J genes are TRBV4-1 and TRBJ1-2, with 7 bases identical to TRBD1. CDR3 length: 17 amino acids. V shed 2 bases and J 5 bases; nucleotides not matched to a gene: 14. The germline CDR1 and CDR2 sequences are MGHRA and YSYEKL. CDR3 nucleotides: TGCGCCAGCAGCCAAAATTTACAGGGGAGCGACTATTATGGCTACACCTTC. Protein: CASSQNLQGSDYYGYTF.

This clone was recorded only once. V is TRBV5-6 and J is TRBJ2-3, with no clear D. V was shortened by 0 bases and J by 2 bases, with 10 bases between the two germline ends. This CDR3 is 15 amino acids long. Germline V lookup: CDR1 SGHDT, CDR2 YYEEEE. The CDR3 nucleotides read TGTGCCAGCAGCTTGGACCGGGCTCTCACAGATACGCAGTATTTT. Encoded protein: CASSLDRALTDTQYF. Full variable domain (outside the CDR3, taken from reference TRBV5-6 and TRBJ2-3): DAGVTQSPTHLIKTRGQQVTLRCSPKSGHDTVSWYQQALGQGPQFIFQYYEEEERQRGNFPDRFSGHQFPNYSSELNVNALLLGDSALYLCASSLDRALTDTQYFGPGTRLTVL.

This rearrangement joins TRBV27 to TRBJ1-5; D is uncertain. The CDR3 spans 14 residues. V was clipped by 3 bases and J by 5 bases, with 11 bases between them. The germline V gene encodes CDR1 MNHEY and CDR2 SMNVEV (reference sequence). CDR3 in amino acids: CASSFRVWDQPQHF. For the CDR3, the DNA is TGTGCCAGCAGTTTCCGGGTTTGGGATCAGCCCCAGCATTTT.

The V gene is TRBV2, the J gene TRBJ2-1; D tentatively fits TRBD1 or TRBD2 (5 bases each). The CDR3 is 13 amino acids. Deletions cut 10 bases from V and 2 bases from J, with 12 bases between. Germline V gives CDR1 SNHLY, CDR2 FYNNEI. DNA of the CDR3: TGTGCCACCGGGGACGGACCCTACAATGAGCAGTTCTTC. It is translated as CATGDGPYNEQFF.

This chain joins TRBV7-9 and TRBJ2-3, with unresolved D. Looked up from germline, CDR1 is SEHNR and CDR2 is FQNEAQ (reference sequence). There are 13 residues in the CDR3. V dropped 2 bases and J dropped 0 bases, with 3 bases sitting between them. The DNA for the CDR3 is TGTGCCAGCAGCTTATTAAGCACAGATACGCAGTATTTT. It translates to CASSLLSTDTQYF.

The genes are TRBV15 and TRBJ2-5; 7 nucleotides agree with TRBD2. This CDR3 contains 15 residues. V lost 3 bases, J lost 4 bases, and 8 bases stayed unmatched. CDR1 and CDR2 (germline): LNHNV, YYDKDF (reference sequence). As DNA, the CDR3 is TGTGCCACCAGCAGTTGGGGGGAGGGTGGAGAGACCCAGTACTTC. Translation: CATSSWGEGGETQYF.

J is TRBJ1-2 and V is TRBV5-1, with D possibly TRBD1 on 6 matching bases. CDR3 length: 13 residues. The germline CDR1 and CDR2 sequences are SGHRS and YFSETQ. V lost 4 bases and J lost 6, with 13 bases in between. CDR3 in DNA: TGCGCCAGCAGCCCCGGACAGCAGCATGGCTACACCTTC. This gives the protein CASSPGQQHGYTF.

This clone came up a few times. The CDR3 coding sequence is TGTGCCAGCAGTGGACTGAGGGAGCAGTACTTC. It yields the protein CASSGLREQYF. The gene calls are TRBV6-1 and TRBJ2-7; D call uncertain. The CDR3 spans 11 residues. CDR1 is MNHNS and CDR2 is SASEGT in the germline V gene. V was pared by 4 bases and J by 7 bases, with 8 bases between.

V usage is TRBV2 and J usage is TRBJ1-6; no definite D call. Trimming left V 3 bases short and J 9 bases short, with 21 bases between. CDR1 is SNHLY and CDR2 is FYNNEI in the germline V gene. The CDR3 runs to 17 residues. This chain's CDR3 is CASSERAVGARTSPLHF. The CDR3 DNA reads as TGTGCCAGCAGTGAGAGGGCGGTGGGCGCGAGAACTTCACCCCTCCACTTT.

V gene TRBV5-6 combines with J gene TRBJ2-1, with D tentatively TRBD1 (5 bases). The CDR3 length is 16 residues. The V and J ends lost 2 bases and 4 bases respectively, with 16 bases between them. CDR1 and CDR2 from the germline V gene are SGHDT and YYEEEE. In DNA form, the CDR3 reads TGTGCCAGCAGCTTTACGTCAGGGAAAATATACAATGAGCAGTTCTTC. Its translation is CASSFTSGKIYNEQFF. Full variable domain (missing parts from reference TRBV5-6 and TRBJ2-1): DAGVTQSPTHLIKTRGQQVTLRCSPKSGHDTVSWYQQALGQGPQFIFQYYEEEERQRGNFPDRFSGHQFPNYSSELNVNALLLGDSALYLCASSFTSGKIYNEQFFGPGTRLTVL.

The J gene is TRBJ2-3, the V gene TRBV5-1; 9 bases are a match to TRBD1. Trimming took 0 bases from V and 4 from J; bases not matched to a gene: 0. Germline lookup yields CDR1 SGHRS and CDR2 YFSETQ. The CDR3 is made up of 14 amino acids. The CDR3: CASSLDRGPDTQYF. The CDR3, as DNA: TGCGCCAGCAGCTTGGACAGGGGGCCAGATACGCAGTATTTT.

This chain links TRBV4-1 with TRBJ1-1; 9 bases are shared with TRBD1. V shed 1 base and J 5 bases; nucleotides not matched to a gene: 5. CDR3 length equals 15 residues. Germline CDR1 and CDR2: MGHRA and YSYEKL. The CDR3 spells CASSQVGTGSTEAFF. CDR3 in DNA: TGCGCCAGCAGCCAAGTGGGGACAGGGAGTACTGAAGCTTTCTTT.

The sample holds a few counts of this clone. The V gene is TRBV5-6, the J gene TRBJ2-7, with D unresolved. CDR3 length equals 16 residues. The V and J ends lost 0 bases and 3 bases respectively, with 16 bases between them. Looked up from germline, CDR1 is SGHDT and CDR2 is YYEEEE. The DNA of the CDR3 is TGTGCCAGCAGCTTGGCGTATCGGACGGACGTCTACGAGCAGTACTTC. Translating it yields CASSLAYRTDVYEQYF.